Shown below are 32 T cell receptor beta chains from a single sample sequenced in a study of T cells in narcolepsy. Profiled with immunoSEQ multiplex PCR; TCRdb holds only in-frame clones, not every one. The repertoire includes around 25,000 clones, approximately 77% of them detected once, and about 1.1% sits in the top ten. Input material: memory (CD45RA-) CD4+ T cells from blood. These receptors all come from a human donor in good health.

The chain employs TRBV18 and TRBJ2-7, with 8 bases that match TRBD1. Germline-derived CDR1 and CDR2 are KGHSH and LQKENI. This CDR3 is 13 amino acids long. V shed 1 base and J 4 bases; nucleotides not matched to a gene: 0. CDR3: CASSPRQGYEQYF. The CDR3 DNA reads TGTGCCAGCTCACCACGACAGGGGTACGAGCAGTACTTC.

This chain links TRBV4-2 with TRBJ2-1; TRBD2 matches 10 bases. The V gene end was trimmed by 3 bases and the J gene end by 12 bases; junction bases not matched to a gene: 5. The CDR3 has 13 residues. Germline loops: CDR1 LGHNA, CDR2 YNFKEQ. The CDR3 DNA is TGTGCCAGCAGCCATGGACTAGCGGATCTGCAGTTCTTC. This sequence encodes CASSHGLADLQFF.

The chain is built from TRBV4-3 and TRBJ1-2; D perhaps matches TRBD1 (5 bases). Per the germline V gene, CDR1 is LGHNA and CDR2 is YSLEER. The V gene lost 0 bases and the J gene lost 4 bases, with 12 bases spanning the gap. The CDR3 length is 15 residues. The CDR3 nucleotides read TGCGCCAGCAGCCAAGATGCCCAGGGAGGCTATGGCTACACCTTC. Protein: CASSQDAQGGYGYTF.

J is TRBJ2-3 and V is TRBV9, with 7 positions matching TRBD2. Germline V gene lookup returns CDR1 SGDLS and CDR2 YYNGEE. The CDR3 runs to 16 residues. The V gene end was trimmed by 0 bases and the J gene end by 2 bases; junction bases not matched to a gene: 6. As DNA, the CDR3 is TGTGCCAGCAGCGTAGCTGATGCGGGGGTCACAGATACGCAGTATTTT. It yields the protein CASSVADAGVTDTQYF.

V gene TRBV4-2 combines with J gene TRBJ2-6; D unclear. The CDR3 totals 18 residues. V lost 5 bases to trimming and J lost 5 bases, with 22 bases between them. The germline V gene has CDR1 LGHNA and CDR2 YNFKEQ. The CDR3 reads CASSRHDKGYSRANVLTF. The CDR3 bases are TGTGCCAGCAGCAGACACGACAAAGGTTACAGTCGGGCCAACGTCCTGACTTTC.

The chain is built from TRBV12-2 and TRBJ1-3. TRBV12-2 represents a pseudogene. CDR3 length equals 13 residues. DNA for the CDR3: TGTGCAAGTCGCTTAAGGAGAGGAGACACCATATATTTT. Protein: CASRLRRGDTIYF.

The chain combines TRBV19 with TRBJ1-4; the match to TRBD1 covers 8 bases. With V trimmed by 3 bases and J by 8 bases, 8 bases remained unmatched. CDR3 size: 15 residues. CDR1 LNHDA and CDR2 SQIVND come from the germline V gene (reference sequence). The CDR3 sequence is CASSIGGQASEKLFF. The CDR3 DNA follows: TGTGCCAGTAGTATCGGGGGACAGGCTAGCGAAAAACTGTTTTTT.

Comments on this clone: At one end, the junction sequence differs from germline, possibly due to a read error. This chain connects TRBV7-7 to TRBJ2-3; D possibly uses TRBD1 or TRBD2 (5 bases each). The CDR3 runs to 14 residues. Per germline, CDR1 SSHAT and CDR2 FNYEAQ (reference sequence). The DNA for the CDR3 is TGTGCTAGCAGCTCCGGGGCCCCCACAGATACGCAGTATTTT. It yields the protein CASSSGAPTDTQYF.

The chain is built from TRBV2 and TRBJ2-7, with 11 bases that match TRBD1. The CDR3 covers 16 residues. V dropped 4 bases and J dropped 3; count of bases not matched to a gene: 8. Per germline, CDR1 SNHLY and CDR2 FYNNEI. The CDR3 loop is CASSGRTGGGNYEQYF. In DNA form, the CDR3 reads TGTGCCAGCAGTGGCAGGACAGGGGGCGGCAACTACGAGCAGTACTTC.

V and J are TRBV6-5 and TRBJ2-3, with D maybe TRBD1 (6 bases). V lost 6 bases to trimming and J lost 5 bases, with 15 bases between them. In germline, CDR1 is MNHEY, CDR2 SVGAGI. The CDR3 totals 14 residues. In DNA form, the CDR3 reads TGTGCCAGCAGGCTGACAGGTCGAGGAGATACGCAGTATTTT. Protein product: CASRLTGRGDTQYF.

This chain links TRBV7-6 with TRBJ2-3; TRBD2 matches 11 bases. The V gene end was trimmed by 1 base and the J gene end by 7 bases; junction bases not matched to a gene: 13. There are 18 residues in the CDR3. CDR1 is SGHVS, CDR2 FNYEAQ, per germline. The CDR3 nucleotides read TGTGCCAGCAGCTTAGTAGCTAGCGGGAGGCGCTCCTATAATACGCAGTATTTT. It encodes CASSLVASGRRSYNTQYF.

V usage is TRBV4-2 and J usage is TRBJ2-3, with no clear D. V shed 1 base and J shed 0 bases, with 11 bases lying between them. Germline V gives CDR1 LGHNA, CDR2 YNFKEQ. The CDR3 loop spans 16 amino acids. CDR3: CASSQGSLRSTDTQYF. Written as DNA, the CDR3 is TGTGCCAGCAGCCAAGGGTCCCTAAGAAGCACAGATACGCAGTATTTT.

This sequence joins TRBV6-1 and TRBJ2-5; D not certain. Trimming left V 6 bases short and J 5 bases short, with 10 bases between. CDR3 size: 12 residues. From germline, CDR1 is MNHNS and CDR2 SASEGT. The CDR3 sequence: CASSEPRETQYF. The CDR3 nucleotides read TGTGCCAGCAGCGAGCCCCGGGAGACCCAGTACTTC.

The CDR3 DNA reads as TGTGCCAGCAGCTTCTCCGGACAGCCCCAGCATTTT. Translation gives CASSFSGQPQHF. The V call is TRBV5-6, the J call TRBJ1-5, with unresolved D. The CDR3 has 12 amino acids. Germline V CDR1 and CDR2: SGHDT, YYEEEE. Trimming removed 2 bases at V and 7 bases at J, with 7 bases between. Full variable domain (rest looked up from reference TRBV5-6 and TRBJ1-5): DAGVTQSPTHLIKTRGQQVTLRCSPKSGHDTVSWYQQALGQGPQFIFQYYEEEERQRGNFPDRFSGHQFPNYSSELNVNALLLGDSALYLCASSFSGQPQHFGDGTRLSIL.

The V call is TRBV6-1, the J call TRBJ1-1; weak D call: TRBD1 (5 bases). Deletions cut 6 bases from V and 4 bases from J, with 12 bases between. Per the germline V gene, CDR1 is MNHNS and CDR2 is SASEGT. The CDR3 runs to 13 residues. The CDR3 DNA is TGTGCCAGCAGGGCCACAGGCGGCACTGAAGCTTTCTTT. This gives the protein CASRATGGTEAFF.

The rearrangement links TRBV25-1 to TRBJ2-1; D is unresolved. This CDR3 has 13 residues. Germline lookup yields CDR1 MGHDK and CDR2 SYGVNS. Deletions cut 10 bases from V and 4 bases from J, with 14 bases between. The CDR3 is CATQGIGYNEQFF. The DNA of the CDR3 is TGTGCCACCCAAGGAATAGGTTACAATGAGCAGTTCTTC. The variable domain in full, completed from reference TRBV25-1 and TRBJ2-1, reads EADIYQTPRYLVIGTGKKITLECSQTMGHDKMYWYQQDPGMELHLIHYSYGVNSTEKGDLSSESTVSRIRTEHFPLTLESARPSHTSQYLCATQGIGYNEQFFGPGTRLTVL.

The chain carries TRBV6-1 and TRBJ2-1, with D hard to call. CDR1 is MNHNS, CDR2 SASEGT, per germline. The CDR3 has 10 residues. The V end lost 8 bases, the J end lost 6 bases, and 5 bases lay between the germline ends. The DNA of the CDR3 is TGTGCCAGCGAGCGCAATGAGCAGTTCTTC. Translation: CASERNEQFF.

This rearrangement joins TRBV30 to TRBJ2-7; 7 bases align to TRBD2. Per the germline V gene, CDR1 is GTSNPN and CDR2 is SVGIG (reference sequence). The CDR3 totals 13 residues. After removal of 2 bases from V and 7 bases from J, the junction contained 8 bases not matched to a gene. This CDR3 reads CAWSWGEGREQYF. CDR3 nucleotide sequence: TGTGCCTGGAGTTGGGGGGAGGGCCGGGAGCAGTACTTC.

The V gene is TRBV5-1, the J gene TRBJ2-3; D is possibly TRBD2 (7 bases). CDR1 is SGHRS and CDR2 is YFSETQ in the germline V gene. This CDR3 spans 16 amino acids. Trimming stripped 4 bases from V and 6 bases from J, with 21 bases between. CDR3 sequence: CASSPGGRGLADTQYF. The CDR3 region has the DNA TGCGCCAGCAGCCCTGGCGGGCGGGGGCTCGCCGATACGCAGTATTTT.

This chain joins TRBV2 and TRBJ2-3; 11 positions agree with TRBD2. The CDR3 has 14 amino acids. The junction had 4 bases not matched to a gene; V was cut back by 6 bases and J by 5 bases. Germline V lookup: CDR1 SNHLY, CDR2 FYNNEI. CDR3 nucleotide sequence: TGTGCCAGCAGCCTAGCGGGGGGACTAGATACGCAGTATTTT. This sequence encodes CASSLAGGLDTQYF.

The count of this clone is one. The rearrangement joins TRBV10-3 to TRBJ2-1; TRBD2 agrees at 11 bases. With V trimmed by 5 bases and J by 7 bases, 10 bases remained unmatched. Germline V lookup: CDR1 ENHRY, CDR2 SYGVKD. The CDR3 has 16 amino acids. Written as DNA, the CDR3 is TGTGCCATCAGTCCCGAACTAGCGGGGGTAGGTAATGAGCAGTTCTTC. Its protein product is CAISPELAGVGNEQFF.

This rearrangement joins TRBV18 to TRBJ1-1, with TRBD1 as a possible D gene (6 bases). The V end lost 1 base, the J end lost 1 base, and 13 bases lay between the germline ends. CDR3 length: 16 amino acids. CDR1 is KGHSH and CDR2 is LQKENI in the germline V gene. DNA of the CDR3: TGTGCCAGCTCACCACGCCAGGGGACGTCGAACACTGAAGCTTTCTTT. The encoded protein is CASSPRQGTSNTEAFF.

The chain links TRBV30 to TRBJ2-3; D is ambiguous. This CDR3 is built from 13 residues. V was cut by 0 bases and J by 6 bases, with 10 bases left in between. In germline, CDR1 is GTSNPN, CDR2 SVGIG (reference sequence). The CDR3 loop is CAWSVRRADTQYF. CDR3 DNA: TGTGCCTGGAGTGTAAGAAGGGCCGATACGCAGTATTTT.

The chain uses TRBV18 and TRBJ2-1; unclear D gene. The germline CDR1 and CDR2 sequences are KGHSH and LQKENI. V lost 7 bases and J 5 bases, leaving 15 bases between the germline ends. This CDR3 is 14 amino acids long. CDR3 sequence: CASFPDHQDNEQFF. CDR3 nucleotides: TGTGCCAGCTTCCCCGATCACCAGGACAATGAGCAGTTCTTC.

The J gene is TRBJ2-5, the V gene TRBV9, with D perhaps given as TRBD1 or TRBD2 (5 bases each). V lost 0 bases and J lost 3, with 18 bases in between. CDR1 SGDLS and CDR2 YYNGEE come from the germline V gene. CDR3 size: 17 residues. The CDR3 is CASSVDQGYGVKETQYF. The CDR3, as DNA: TGTGCCAGCAGCGTAGACCAGGGCTACGGGGTTAAAGAGACCCAGTACTTC.

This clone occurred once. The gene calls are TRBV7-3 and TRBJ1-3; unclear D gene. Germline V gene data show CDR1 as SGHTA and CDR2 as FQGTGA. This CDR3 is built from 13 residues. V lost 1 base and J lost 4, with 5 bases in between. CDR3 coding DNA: TGTGCCAGCAGCTTAAGAGAAGGAAACACCATATATTTT. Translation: CASSLREGNTIYF.

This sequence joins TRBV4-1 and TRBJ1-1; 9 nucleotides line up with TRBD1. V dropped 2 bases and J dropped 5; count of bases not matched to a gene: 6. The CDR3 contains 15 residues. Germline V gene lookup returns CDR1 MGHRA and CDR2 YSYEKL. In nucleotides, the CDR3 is TGCGCCAGCAGCCAAATCACAGGGGGCGGGACTGAAGCTTTCTTT. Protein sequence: CASSQITGGGTEAFF.

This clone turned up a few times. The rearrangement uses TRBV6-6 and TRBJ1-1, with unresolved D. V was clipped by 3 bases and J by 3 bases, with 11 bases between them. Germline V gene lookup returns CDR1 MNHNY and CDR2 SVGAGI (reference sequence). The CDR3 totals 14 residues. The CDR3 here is CASSYFGSHTEAFF. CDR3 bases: TGTGCCAGCAGTTATTTCGGAAGCCACACTGAAGCTTTCTTT.

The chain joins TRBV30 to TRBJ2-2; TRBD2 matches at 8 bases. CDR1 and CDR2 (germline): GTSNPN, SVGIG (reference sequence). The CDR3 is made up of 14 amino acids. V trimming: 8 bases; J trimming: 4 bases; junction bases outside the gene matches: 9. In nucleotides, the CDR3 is TGTGCCCGGGGGGGGACTGCCGCCACCGGGGAGCTGTTTTTT. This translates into CARGGTAATGELFF.

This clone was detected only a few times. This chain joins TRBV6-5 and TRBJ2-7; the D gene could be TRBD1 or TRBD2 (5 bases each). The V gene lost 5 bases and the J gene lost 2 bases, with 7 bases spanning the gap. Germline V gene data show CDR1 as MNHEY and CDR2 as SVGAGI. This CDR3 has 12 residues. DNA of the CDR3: TGTGCCAGCAGTCAGGGAGCCTACGAGCAGTACTTC. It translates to CASSQGAYEQYF.

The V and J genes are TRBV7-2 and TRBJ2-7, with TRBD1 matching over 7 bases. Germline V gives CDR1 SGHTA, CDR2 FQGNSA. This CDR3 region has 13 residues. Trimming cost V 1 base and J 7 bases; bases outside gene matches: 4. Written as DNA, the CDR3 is TGTGCCAGCAGCTTAGGTGAGGACAGGGAGCAGTACTTC. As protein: CASSLGEDREQYF. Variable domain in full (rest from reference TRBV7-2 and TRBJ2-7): GAGVSQSPSNKVTEKGKDVELRCDPISGHTALYWYRQSLGQGLEFLIYFQGNSAPDKSGLPSDRFSAERTGGSVSTLTIQRTQQEDSAVYLCASSLGEDREQYFGPGTRLTVT.

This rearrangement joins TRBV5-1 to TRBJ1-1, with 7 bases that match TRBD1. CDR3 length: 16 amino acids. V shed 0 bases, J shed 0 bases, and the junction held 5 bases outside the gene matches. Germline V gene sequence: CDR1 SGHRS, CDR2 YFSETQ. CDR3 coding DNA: TGCGCCAGCAGCTTGGCACCAGGGGGAATGAACACTGAAGCTTTCTTT. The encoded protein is CASSLAPGGMNTEAFF.